One and the same sample provided the 26 T cell receptor beta chains below, sequenced in a study of blood T cell repertoires in COVID-19. The repertoire was sequenced with immunoSEQ multiplex PCR; TCRdb's copy has only in-frame clones and lacks some. The sample lists roughly 30,000 clones; approximately 81% were seen once. Sequencing was performed on peripheral blood. Every receptor here comes from a woman in her sixties or seventies with acute or convalescent COVID-19.

The rearrangement links TRBV7-2 to TRBJ2-1; 8 bases are shared with TRBD1. Germline V gene lookup returns CDR1 SGHTA and CDR2 FQGNSA. The CDR3 loop spans 15 amino acids. The V segment lost 5 bases and the J segment 7 bases; nucleotides outside the gene matches: 10. The CDR3 is CASSPQGGHGNEQFF. In nucleotides, the CDR3 is TGTGCCAGCAGCCCACAGGGGGGTCATGGGAATGAGCAGTTCTTC.

This chain joins TRBV3-1 (or the pseudogene TRBV3-2) and TRBJ2-2, with D perhaps matching TRBD1 (5 bases). Germline lookup yields CDR1 LGHDT and CDR2 YNNKEL (reference sequence). The CDR3 extends over 14 amino acids. V was clipped by 4 bases and J by 2 bases, with 8 bases between them. CDR3 coding DNA: TGTGCCAGCAGCCGTGGACAAAACACCGGGGAGCTGTTTTTT. It encodes CASSRGQNTGELFF.

The chain joins TRBV5-1 to TRBJ1-2; the D is unclear. CDR1 SGHRS and CDR2 YFSETQ come from the germline V gene. Trimming took off 4 bases at V and 4 bases at J, with 17 bases between the two ends. There are 15 residues in the CDR3. DNA of the CDR3: TGCGCCAGCAGCCCCTACTCGGAGTTCCGCTATGGCTACACCTTC. This gives the protein CASSPYSEFRYGYTF. The entire variable domain, with the rest obtained from reference TRBV5-1 and TRBJ1-2, is as follows: KAGVTQTPRYLIKTRGQQVTLSCSPISGHRSVSWYQQTPGQGLQFLFEYFSETQRNKGNFPGRFSGRQFSNSRSEMNVSTLELGDSALYLCASSPYSEFRYGYTFGSGTRLTVV.

This clone was detected only once. V is TRBV11-3 and J is TRBJ2-7; D perhaps matches TRBD1 (6 bases). CDR1 is SGHNT, CDR2 YENEEA, per germline. This CDR3 is built from 12 residues. Trimming removed 6 bases from V and 3 bases from J, with 9 bases in between. The DNA for the CDR3 is TGTGCCAGCAGTCAACAGGGCTACGAGCAGTACTTC. This translates into CASSQQGYEQYF.

V gene TRBV7-9 combines with J gene TRBJ1-2, with 8 bases lining up with TRBD1. J lost 2 bases, V lost 2 bases, and 4 bases had no gene match. CDR3 size: 15 residues. Germline values: CDR1 SEHNR, CDR2 FQNEAQ (reference sequence). In nucleotides, the CDR3 is TGTGCCAGCAGCTTACAGGGGGCGGCCAACTATGGCTACACCTTC. It encodes CASSLQGAANYGYTF.

This clone occurred many times. Other DNA sequences from this sample encode an identical CDR3 as well. This rearrangement joins TRBV12-3 or TRBV12-4 to TRBJ2-5, with D uncertain. The CDR3 loop spans 11 amino acids. Trimming pared 3 bases from V and 4 bases from J, leaving 3 bases between. In nucleotides, the CDR3 is TGTGCCAGCAGTTTTCGAGAGACCCAGTACTTC. Amino acids: CASSFRETQYF.

Only a few counts were recorded for this clone. The chain carries TRBV3-1 (or the pseudogene TRBV3-2) and TRBJ1-3, with D maybe TRBD1 (5 bases). Germline CDR1 is LGHDT and CDR2 is YNNKEL (reference sequence). The CDR3 is 15 amino acids. V lost 4 bases, J lost 0 bases, and 10 bases lay in between. The chain's CDR3 is CASSRQTVSGNTIYF. CDR3 bases: TGTGCCAGCAGCCGCCAGACAGTCTCTGGAAACACCATATATTTT.

The V and J genes are TRBV11-1 and TRBJ2-1; D is ambiguous. Germline V gives CDR1 SGHAT, CDR2 FQDESV (reference sequence). Trimming removed 4 bases from V and 4 bases from J, with 8 bases in between. The CDR3 runs 13 residues. CDR3 protein: CASSSLRYNEQFF. For the CDR3, the DNA is TGTGCCAGCAGCTCCCTACGTTACAATGAGCAGTTCTTC.

The V gene is TRBV7-9, the J gene TRBJ1-4, with D possibly TRBD1 on 5 matching bases. The CDR3 is 15 residues long. In germline, CDR1 is SEHNR, CDR2 FQNEAQ (reference sequence). V dropped 6 bases and J dropped 4 bases, with 15 bases sitting between them. CDR3 sequence reads: CASRPGQGLNEKLFF. Here the CDR3 DNA reads TGTGCCAGCAGACCCGGGCAGGGCCTTAATGAAAAACTGTTTTTT. Combining the CDR3 with reference TRBV7-9 and TRBJ1-4 gives the whole variable domain DTGVSQNPRHKITKRGQNVTFRCDPISEHNRLYWYRQTLGQGPEFLTYFQNEAQLEKSRLLSDRFSAERPKGSFSTLEIQRTEQGDSAMYLCASRPGQGLNEKLFFGSGTQLSVL.

The chain employs TRBV12-3 or TRBV12-4 and TRBJ1-2; a weak D match, TRBD1 (5 bases). The CDR3 sequence is 12 residues long. The V gene lost 6 bases and the J gene lost 8 bases, with 13 bases spanning the gap. The DNA for the CDR3 is TGTGCCAGCAGGCCCTCCGGGGGGGGCTACACCTTC. It yields the protein CASRPSGGGYTF.

V usage is TRBV7-3 and J usage is TRBJ2-1; tentatively, D is TRBD2 (6 bases). The germline CDR1 and CDR2 sequences are SGHTA and FQGTGA. This CDR3 comprises 12 residues. V lost 5 bases, J lost 12 bases, and 14 bases lay in between. The CDR3 loop reads CASSAPRGMQFF. Written as DNA, the CDR3 is TGTGCCAGCAGCGCCCCCCGGGGGATGCAGTTCTTC. The complete variable domain, with remaining parts taken from reference TRBV7-3 and TRBJ2-1, reads GAGVSQTPSNKVTEKGKYVELRCDPISGHTALYWYRQSLGQGPEFLIYFQGTGAADDSGLPNDRFFAVRPEGSVSTLKIQRTERGDSAVYLCASSAPRGMQFFGPGTRLTVL.

The chain uses TRBV12-3 or TRBV12-4 and TRBJ2-7; possible D gene TRBD1, 5 bases. The CDR3 is 11 amino acids. Trimming shortened V by 5 bases and J by 10 bases, and 12 bases separated the two germline ends. The CDR3 nucleotides are TGTGCCAGCAGTGAAGGACACATACAGTACTTC. The encoded protein is CASSEGHIQYF.

This chain links TRBV4-1 with TRBJ1-3; D is possibly TRBD1 (5 bases). V lost 0 bases and J 0 bases, leaving 15 bases between the germline ends. The CDR3 length is 18 residues. Germline lookup yields CDR1 MGHRA and CDR2 YSYEKL. CDR3 sequence reads: CASSQDPSGVTSGNTIYF. CDR3 DNA sequence: TGCGCCAGCAGCCAAGATCCGTCGGGGGTTACCTCTGGAAACACCATATATTTT.

This clone was detected once. The chain is built from TRBV5-6 and TRBJ1-2; the D gene is possibly TRBD1 (5 bases). V dropped 4 bases and J dropped 2 bases, with 15 bases sitting between them. The CDR3 contains 15 residues. In germline, CDR1 is SGHDT, CDR2 YYEEEE. The CDR3 DNA is TGTGCCAGCAGCACTACCGGGACTTTGAACTATGGCTACACCTTC. Translation gives CASSTTGTLNYGYTF.

The V call is TRBV9, the J call TRBJ2-3, with 10 positions matching TRBD2. Per the germline V gene, CDR1 is SGDLS and CDR2 is YYNGEE. With 4 bases clipped from V and 2 bases from J, the junction kept 10 bases outside the gene matches. This CDR3 contains 17 residues. CDR3 coding DNA: TGTGCCAGCAGCCATCCTTCTAGCGGGGGCACCACAGATACGCAGTATTTT. Encoded protein: CASSHPSSGGTTDTQYF.

This clone was counted between two and nine times. The rearrangement joins TRBV19 to TRBJ1-5; the D gene is possibly TRBD1 (6 bases). Trimming removed 8 bases at V and 9 bases at J, with 23 bases between. There are 15 residues in the CDR3. Germline-derived CDR1 and CDR2 are LNHDA and SQIVND (reference sequence). CDR3 protein: CASHVAQGSSLPQHF. CDR3 in DNA: TGTGCCAGTCATGTGGCGCAGGGGAGTAGTCTGCCCCAGCATTTT.

In this sample, this clone turned up a few times. The rearrangement uses TRBV29-1 and TRBJ2-6, with D perhaps matching TRBD1 (6 bases). V dropped 3 bases and J dropped 1 base, with 10 bases sitting between them. Looked up from germline, CDR1 is SQVTM and CDR2 is ANQGSEA. The CDR3 consists of 15 residues. The CDR3 DNA reads TGCAGCGTTGAGATACAGGGATCTGGGGCCAACGTCCTGACTTTC. Translated: CSVEIQGSGANVLTF.

This chain joins TRBV3-1 (or the pseudogene TRBV3-2) and TRBJ2-6, with D unclear. The germline V gene encodes CDR1 LGHDT and CDR2 YNNKEL (reference sequence). The CDR3 is 16 residues long. Between the trimmed V and J ends, which lost 4 bases and 0 bases, there was a span of 10 bases. CDR3 sequence reads: CASSPRRGSGANVLTF. Written as DNA, the CDR3 is TGTGCCAGCAGCCCCCGGCGCGGCTCTGGGGCCAACGTCCTGACTTTC.

The chain employs TRBV27 and TRBJ2-7; the match to TRBD1 covers 7 bases. The CDR3 has 15 residues. Germline V gene sequence: CDR1 MNHEY, CDR2 SMNVEV (reference sequence). The ends lost 6 bases at V and 2 bases at J; junction bases unmatched: 10. CDR3 bases: TGTGCCAGCAGCAGAACCGGGACAGTTACCTACGAGCAGTACTTC. Its translation is CASSRTGTVTYEQYF.

V is TRBV5-1 and J is TRBJ2-7; D might be TRBD1 (5 bases). The V gene's germline CDR1 is SGHRS and CDR2 YFSETQ. Deletions cut 4 bases from V and 2 bases from J, with 16 bases between. The CDR3 length is 15 residues. CDR3 nucleotides: TGCGCCAGCAGCCCCCTGGCCAGGGCCCCCTACGAGCAGTACTTC. It yields the protein CASSPLARAPYEQYF.

This rearrangement joins TRBV5-1 to TRBJ2-1, with 10 positions matching TRBD2. V lost 0 bases and J lost 4; bases outside the gene matches: 4. This CDR3 region has 16 residues. CDR1 is SGHRS, CDR2 YFSETQ, per germline. The CDR3 spells CASSLVPAGGYNEQFF. CDR3 nucleotides: TGCGCCAGCAGCTTGGTCCCAGCGGGGGGGTACAATGAGCAGTTCTTC.

The V call is TRBV19, the J call TRBJ1-6, with TRBD1 as a possible D gene (6 bases). The germline gives CDR1 LNHDA, CDR2 SQIVND (reference sequence). The CDR3 spans 13 residues. V was pared by 6 bases and J by 13 bases, with 16 bases between. CDR3 sequence: CASSVGTPAPLHF. The CDR3 DNA is TGTGCCAGTAGCGTGGGGACACCAGCGCCCCTCCACTTT.

The chain couples TRBV5-1 to TRBJ2-1; D is unclear. Germline V gene sequence: CDR1 SGHRS, CDR2 YFSETQ. V lost 6 bases to trimming and J lost 0 bases, with 10 bases between them. This CDR3 region has 14 residues. The CDR3, as DNA: TGCGCCAGCAAATCGAGTAGCTCCTACAATGAGCAGTTCTTC. Translating gives CASKSSSSYNEQFF.

The gene calls are TRBV5-4 and TRBJ2-2; D is undetermined. The CDR3 is made up of 14 amino acids. Trimming stripped 0 bases from V and 8 bases from J, with 11 bases between. Per germline, CDR1 SGHNT and CDR2 YYREEE (reference sequence). CDR3 DNA: TGTGCCAGCAGCTTGGAGTCGGTGCAAGGGGAGCTGTTTTTT. This sequence encodes CASSLESVQGELFF.

A few counts support this clone. The rearrangement joins TRBV11-1 to TRBJ2-5; TRBD1 agrees at 7 bases. The ends lost 0 bases at V and 2 bases at J; junction bases unmatched: 3. The length of the CDR3 is 15 residues. The V gene's germline CDR1 is SGHAT and CDR2 FQDESV (reference sequence). This CDR3 reads CASSLAGTVQETQYF. The DNA of the CDR3 is TGTGCCAGCAGCTTAGCTGGGACAGTACAAGAGACCCAGTACTTC.

The chain couples TRBV6-5 to TRBJ2-1, with D maybe TRBD1 (5 bases). Trimming pared 6 bases from V and 7 bases from J, leaving 10 bases between. This CDR3 is built from 12 residues. In germline, CDR1 is MNHEY, CDR2 SVGAGI. The CDR3 sequence: CASSNQGNEQFF. The CDR3 nucleotides are TGTGCCAGCAGCAATCAGGGTAATGAGCAGTTCTTC.